This T cell receptor beta chain is drawn from a study of control samples from healthy donors and cancer patients. This clone appeared a single time. Germline-derived CDR1 and CDR2 are KGHSH and LQKENI. Between the trimmed V and J ends, which lost 2 bases and 1 base, there was a span of 11 bases. The CDR3 runs to 15 residues. Profiled with immunoSEQ multiplex PCR; TCRdb holds only in-frame clones, not every one. The sample holds 200,000 or so clones, just under 95% seen once. This chain links TRBV18 with TRBJ1-1, with D possibly TRBD1 on 5 matching bases. The receptor's source is a man aged 50 to 60 in good health. Sequencing was performed on blood. The CDR3 region has the DNA TGTGCCAGCTCACCAGGGGCCAGTCAGAACACTGAAGCTTTCTTT. This sequence encodes CASSPGASQNTEAFF.